These T cell receptor beta chains were read from a single sample in a study of T cells in localized non-small cell lung cancer. TCRdb's copy holds only in-frame clones and misses some; the assay was immunoSEQ multiplex PCR. The table shows some 85,000 clones, with about 78% occurring only once. The specimen comprised PBMCs, sampled before any cancer treatment. These TCRs come from a man aged 35 to 70 with stage II squamous cell lung carcinoma. Both conserved end residues are part of each CDR3. Fields, in order: V gene, clone size, J gene, D gene, CDR3 DNA, CDR3 protein. A D gene is named only where the DNA matches it firmly. The size of a clone is reported for some rows only, either as once, few or many, or as a class for expanded clones.

TRBV5-4	-	TRBJ2-1	TRBD1	TGTGCCAGCAGCAGGACAGGGGGCTACAATGAGCAGTTCTTC	CASSRTGGYNEQFF
TRBV6-5	-	TRBJ1-1	-	TGTGCCATCAGTGAGGGCGGCACTGAAGCTTTCTTT	CAISEGGTEAFF
TRBV7-9	-	TRBJ2-1	-	TGTGCCAGCAGCTCAAGGACCTTCAATGAGCAGTTCTTC	CASSSRTFNEQFF
TRBV6-1	few	TRBJ1-6	TRBD1	TGTGCCAGCAGATTGGACAGGGGAGGTTCACCCCTCCACTTT	CASRLDRGGSPLHF
TRBV30	-	TRBJ1-3	-	TGTGCCTGGACTTGGGGGTCAGGAAACACCATATATTTT	CAWTWGSGNTIYF
TRBV5-5	-	TRBJ2-7	-	TGTGCCAGCAGCCGTACCGGCAGTGTGGGGGACGAGCAGTACTTC	CASSRTGSVGDEQYF
TRBV10-3	-	TRBJ1-1	-	TGTGCCATCAGTGAAGGGTGGAACACTGAAGCTTTCTTT	CAISEGWNTEAFF
TRBV5-1	-	TRBJ2-7	-	TGCGCCAGCAGCTTGTCCACAGGGAGCCCCTACGAGCAGTACTTC	CASSLSTGSPYEQYF
TRBV5-1	-	TRBJ1-1	TRBD1	TGCGCCAGCAGCGCGAACCTCAGGGGGACGAACACTGAAGCTTTCTTT	CASSANLRGTNTEAFF
TRBV11-2	-	TRBJ2-7	TRBD1	TGTGCCAGCAGCTTTGGGACAGTGGACTACGAGCAGTACTTC	CASSFGTVDYEQYF
TRBV18	-	TRBJ2-5	-	TGTGCCAGCTCACTCCCCAGCAGTTCCCAAGAGACCCAGTACTTC	CASSLPSSSQETQYF
TRBV7-2	-	TRBJ2-4	-	TGTGCCAGCAGCTTAGAAGGGTCGGGAAACATTCAGTACTTC	CASSLEGSGNIQYF
TRBV4-3	-	TRBJ1-1	-	TGCGCCAGCAGCCAGGACCGGAACACTGAAGCTTTCTTT	CASSQDRNTEAFF
TRBV28	-	TRBJ2-3	-	TGTGCCAGCAGTTTTATATCGCCAAGCACAGATACGCAGTATTTT	CASSFISPSTDTQYF
TRBV7-9	-	TRBJ2-1	TRBD2	TGTGCCGGGTTTATAGCGGGAGGCCCACTCCCTAATGAGCAGTTCTTC	CAGFIAGGPLPNEQFF
TRBV9	-	TRBJ2-3	-	TGTGCCAGCAGCCTAATGGCCTTGGCAGATACGCAGTATTTT	CASSLMALADTQYF
TRBV5-4	-	TRBJ2-1	-	TGTGCCAGCAGCTTGGCTAGGGGGAGTACCTACAATGAGCAGTTCTTC	CASSLARGSTYNEQFF
TRBV30	-	TRBJ1-2	TRBD1	TGTGCCTGGAGTGTACAGGGGACAGGGGGCATTGCTAACTATGGCTACACCTTC	CAWSVQGTGGIANYGYTF
TRBV28	few	TRBJ1-1	-	TGTGCCAGCAGTTGGGGGGGCGCTGCGCCTGAAGCTTTCTTT	CASSWGGAAPEAFF
TRBV30	-	TRBJ1-5	-	TGTGCCTGGAGTCCAGACAGGCTGGATCAGCCCCAGCATTTT	CAWSPDRLDQPQHF
TRBV2	-	TRBJ2-1	TRBD2	TGTGCCAGCAGTGTAGCGGGAGGATCCTACAATGAGCAGTTCTTC	CASSVAGGSYNEQFF
TRBV4-1	-	TRBJ2-1	-	TGCGCCAGCAGCCATTTGGGACACAAGTACAATGAGCAGTTCTTC	CASSHLGHKYNEQFF
TRBV27	-	TRBJ2-1	-	TGTGCCAGCAGCCCTAGGGTCGGGCCTCCGTACAATGAGCAGTTCTTC	CASSPRVGPPYNEQFF
TRBV5-6	few	TRBJ1-5	-	TGTGCCAGCAGCTATCTCAATCAGCCCCAGCATTTT	CASSYLNQPQHF
TRBV7-3	-	TRBJ2-1	TRBD2	TGTGCCAGCAGCATCGGCGGGGGGGGACCCGCGGACAATCAGCAGTTCTTC	CASSIGGGGPADNQQFF
TRBV28	-	TRBJ1-1	TRBD1	TGTGCCAGCAGAAGACAGGGTCGGACTGAAGCTTTCTTT	CASRRQGRTEAFF
TRBV7-6	-	TRBJ1-1	-	TGTGCCAGCAGCTTAAGGGCCGCCACTGAAGCTTTCTTT	CASSLRAATEAFF
TRBV5-1	-	TRBJ2-1	-	TGCGCCAGCAGCTTGGCGGGGGTATACTCCTACAATGAGCAGTTCTTC	CASSLAGVYSYNEQFF
TRBV4-1	-	TRBJ2-1	-	TGCGCCAGCAGCCAAGGGCAGGGAGTGGATGAGCAGTTCTTC	CASSQGQGVDEQFF
TRBV7-8	-	TRBJ1-6	-	TGTGCCAGCAGCTTAGCGGCGGAAAGTTATAATTCACCCCTCCACTTT	CASSLAAESYNSPLHF
TRBV10-3	-	TRBJ2-2	-	TGTGCCATCAGTGAGGGTGGGGGTGCCACCGGGGAGCTGTTTTTT	CAISEGGGATGELFF
TRBV11-3	once	TRBJ2-3	TRBD1	TGTGCCAGCAGCGACCGGGACAGGGGACCCTCTGGCGATACGCAGTATTTT	CASSDRDRGPSGDTQYF
TRBV5-1	-	TRBJ1-1	-	TGCGCCAGCAGCTTGGGGCGGAACACTGAAGCTTTCTTT	CASSLGRNTEAFF
TRBV2	-	TRBJ1-5	TRBD1	TGTGCCAGCAAGGGACAGGGCTTAGGCAATCAGCCCCAGCATTTT	CASKGQGLGNQPQHF
TRBV2	-	TRBJ1-1	TRBD1	TGTGCCAGCAGGGCCGGACAGGGAGTAACCACTGAAGCTTTCTTT	CASRAGQGVTTEAFF
TRBV7-9	once	TRBJ2-1	-	TGTGCCAGCAGCTTAGCGGAAAATGAGCAGTTCTTC	CASSLAENEQFF
TRBV7-2	-	TRBJ2-7	-	TGTGCCAGCAGCTTGGGGGGACAGCGTTCCTACGAGCAGTACTTC	CASSLGGQRSYEQYF
TRBV6-6	-	TRBJ1-1	-	TGTGCCAGCAGCCAGGGCTGGGGGAACACTGAAGCTTTCTTT	CASSQGWGNTEAFF
TRBV20-1	-	TRBJ1-2	-	TGCAGTGCCACCGGGAGCTATGGCTACACCTTC	CSATGSYGYTF
TRBV28	few	TRBJ1-2	-	TGTGCCAGCAGTCCGGGCGTGGGTGGCTACACCTTC	CASSPGVGGYTF
TRBV5-5	-	TRBJ2-1	TRBD1	TGTGCCAGCAGCAAGGGACAGGGGGCAAACAATGAGCAGTTCTTC	CASSKGQGANNEQFF